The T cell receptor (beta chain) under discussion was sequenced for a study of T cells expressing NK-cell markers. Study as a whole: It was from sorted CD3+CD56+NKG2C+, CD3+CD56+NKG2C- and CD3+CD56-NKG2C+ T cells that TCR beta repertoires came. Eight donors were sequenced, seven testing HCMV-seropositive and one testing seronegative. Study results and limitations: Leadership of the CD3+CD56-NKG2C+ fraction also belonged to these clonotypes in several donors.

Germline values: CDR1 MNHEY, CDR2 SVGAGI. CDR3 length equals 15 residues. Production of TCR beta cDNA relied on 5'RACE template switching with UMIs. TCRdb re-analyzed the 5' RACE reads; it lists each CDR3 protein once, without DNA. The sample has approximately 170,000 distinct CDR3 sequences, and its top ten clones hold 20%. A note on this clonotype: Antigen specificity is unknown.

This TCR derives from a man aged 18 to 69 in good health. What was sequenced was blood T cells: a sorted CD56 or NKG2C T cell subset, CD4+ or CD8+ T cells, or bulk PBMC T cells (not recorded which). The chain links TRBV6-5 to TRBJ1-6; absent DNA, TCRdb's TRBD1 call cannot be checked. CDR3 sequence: CASSYSPDSNSPLHF.